Sequencing of this TCR beta chain was carried out in a study of T cell responses to AZD1222 COVID-19 vaccine. As regards this clone: The antigen is undetermined.

Assay used: immunoSEQ multiplex PCR; TCRdb lists only in-frame clones, some missing. The table records 200,000 to 300,000 clones, over 85% of them present only once. V lost 6 bases, J lost 4 bases, and 19 bases lay in between. This CDR3 comprises 16 residues. In germline, CDR1 is SGHRS, CDR2 YFSETQ. General study results and limits: At baseline, just 6 or 7 AZD1222 recipients tested seropositive.

Sequenced here: peripheral blood, sampled on day 0 of AZD1222 vaccination. This chain uses TRBV5-1 with TRBJ2-2; D assignment may be TRBD1 or TRBD2 (6 bases each). The clonotype originates from an adult in good health. The CDR3 spells CASTPGASRGTGELFF. CDR3 nucleotides: TGCGCCAGCACCCCGGGGGCGTCTCGAGGCACCGGGGAGCTGTTTTTT.